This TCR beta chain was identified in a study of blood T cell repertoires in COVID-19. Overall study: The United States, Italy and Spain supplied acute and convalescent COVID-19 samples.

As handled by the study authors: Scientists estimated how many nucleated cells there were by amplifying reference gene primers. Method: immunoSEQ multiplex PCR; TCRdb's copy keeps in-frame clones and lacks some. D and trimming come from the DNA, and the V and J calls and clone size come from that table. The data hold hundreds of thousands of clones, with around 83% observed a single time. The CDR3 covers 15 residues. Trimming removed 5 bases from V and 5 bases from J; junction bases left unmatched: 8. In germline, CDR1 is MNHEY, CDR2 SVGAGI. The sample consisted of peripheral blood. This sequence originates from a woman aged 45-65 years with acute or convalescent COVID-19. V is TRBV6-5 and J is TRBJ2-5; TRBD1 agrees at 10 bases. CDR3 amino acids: CASSPEGQGKETQYF. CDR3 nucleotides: TGTGCCAGCAGTCCCGAGGGACAGGGGAAGGAGACCCAGTACTTC.